The sample holds a few counts of the clone carrying this T cell receptor beta chain. This record belongs to a study of T cells after yellow fever vaccination. The wider study: Low-cell-number fractions underwent preparation using SMART-Seq v4 Ultra Low Input.

By 5'RACE template switching, TCR cDNA was produced, with a universal primer site and UMIs added in the process. One entry per CDR3 protein, called by TCRdb with MiXCR from the 5' RACE reads. The data hold roughly 94,000 distinct CDR3 sequences, with about 8.2% observed a single time. Study-wide findings and caveats: Reappearance after the booster was seen for most primary-vaccination clones, at 95% to 98% CD4 and more than 80% CD8. FACS-sorted repertoires could contain abundant clonotypes contaminating from the bulk population.

The source was CD8+ T cells not binding an NS4B(214-222) dextramer, sorted from PBMCs, collected roughly 15 days after the first yellow fever vaccination. This receptor was identified in a young man who received the YFV17D yellow fever vaccine.

This chain's CDR3 is CASMHTYQETQYF. The DNA for the CDR3 is TGTGCCAGCATGCACACGTACCAAGAGACCCAGTACTTC. The genes are TRBV27 and TRBJ2-5, with D hard to call. Germline V CDR1 and CDR2: MNHEY, SMNVEV (reference sequence). This CDR3 comprises 13 residues. V was clipped by 7 bases and J by 0 bases, with 9 bases between them.